Listed below are T cell receptor beta chains from one sample, sequenced in a study of shared clonotypes between healthy human individuals. Sequencing used immunoSEQ multiplex PCR; TCRdb keeps in-frame clones, though not all of them. The profile shows 2 million to 2.5 million clones, nearly 97% of them singletons. Sequenced sample: naive CD4+ T cells sorted from blood. The receptors here all came from a man aged 18 to 30 in good health. Both conserved end residues are part of each CDR3. D genes are given only for firm matches. Clone size is stated in some rows and not others, as once, few, many or a class when expanded.

D gene	V gene	J gene	clone size	CDR3 protein	CDR3 DNA
TRBD2	TRBV5-1	TRBJ2-7	-	CASSSLAGEGEQYF	TGCGCCAGCAGCTCCCTAGCGGGGGAGGGGGAGCAGTACTTC
-	TRBV14	TRBJ1-4	-	CASSRVTGPVNEKLFF	TGTGCCAGCAGCCGGGTGACGGGTCCAGTAAATGAAAAACTGTTTTTT
-	TRBV5-8	TRBJ2-3	-	CASSLATGTDTQYF	TGTGCCAGCAGCTTGGCCACAGGCACAGATACGCAGTATTTT
TRBD1	TRBV2	TRBJ1-5	-	CATKAGGYSNQPQHF	TGTGCCACCAAGGCAGGGGGGTATAGCAATCAGCCCCAGCATTTT
-	TRBV9	TRBJ1-2	few	CASSDNYGYTF	TGTGCCAGCAGCGACAACTATGGCTACACCTTC
-	TRBV25-1	TRBJ2-7	-	CASSDSTRGEQYF	TGTGCCAGCAGTGACTCGACGCGAGGCGAGCAGTACTTC
TRBD1	TRBV6-6	TRBJ1-2	once	CASLTGRGIDGYTF	TGTGCCAGCCTTACGGGCAGGGGGATAGATGGCTACACCTTC
-	TRBV6-6	TRBJ2-7	-	CASRYRDGTYEQYF	TGTGCCAGCAGATACCGGGACGGCACCTACGAGCAGTACTTC
-	TRBV30	TRBJ1-6	-	CAWREIQGASPLHF	TGTGCCTGGAGGGAGATTCAGGGAGCTTCACCCCTCCACTTT
TRBD1	TRBV9	TRBJ1-1	-	CASSYRWDSEAFF	TGTGCCAGCAGCTATAGATGGGACAGCGAAGCTTTCTTT
TRBD1	TRBV7-6	TRBJ2-2	once	CASSPGTGSGELFF	TGTGCCAGCAGCCCAGGGACAGGGTCCGGGGAGCTGTTTTTT
-	TRBV5-6	TRBJ1-6	-	CASSLRGRYNSPLHF	TGTGCCAGCAGCTTGCGAGGGCGGTATAATTCACCCCTCCACTTT
-	TRBV28	TRBJ2-5	-	CASSSGAWYQETQYF	TGTGCCAGCAGTTCGGGCGCCTGGTACCAAGAGACCCAGTACTTC
TRBD2	TRBV28	TRBJ2-1	-	CASSPGGAYNEQFF	TGTGCCAGCAGTCCCGGGGGGGCCTACAATGAGCAGTTCTTC
-	TRBV7-2	TRBJ2-7	-	CASSFEPGPYEQYF	TGTGCCAGCAGCTTCGAGCCGGGGCCATACGAGCAGTACTTC
-	TRBV10-3	TRBJ2-7	-	CAISESGQGQQYF	TGTGCCATCAGTGAATCGGGGCAGGGACAGCAGTACTTC
-	TRBV28	TRBJ1-5	-	CASSNRVNQPQHF	TGTGCCAGCAGTAACAGGGTCAATCAGCCCCAGCATTTT
-	TRBV30	TRBJ2-7	few	CAWSVLSYEQYF	TGTGCCTGGAGTGTACTCTCCTACGAGCAGTACTTC
-	TRBV4-1	TRBJ2-7	-	CASSQLHGVENYEQYF	TGCGCCAGCAGCCAACTTCATGGCGTGGAGAACTACGAGCAGTACTTC
-	TRBV12-5	TRBJ1-1	-	CASGLPGTEAFF	TGTGCTAGTGGTTTGCCAGGGACTGAAGCTTTCTTT
TRBD1	TRBV30	TRBJ1-1	-	CAFRGVNTEAFF	TGTGCCTTCAGGGGGGTGAACACTGAAGCTTTCTTT
-	TRBV7-2	TRBJ2-2	-	CASSLEAGTGELFF	TGTGCCAGCAGCTTAGAGGCGGGAACCGGGGAGCTGTTTTTT
TRBD1	TRBV14	TRBJ2-5	-	CASSQAGTGGRETQYF	TGTGCCAGCAGCCAGGCCGGGACAGGGGGCCGGGAGACCCAGTACTTC
-	TRBV10-3	TRBJ2-1	-	CAIKGSTLADEQFF	TGTGCCATCAAAGGCAGCACCCTGGCGGATGAGCAGTTCTTC
-	TRBV27	TRBJ2-7	-	CASSLGRQVPYEQYF	TGTGCCAGCAGTTTAGGGCGGCAGGTCCCCTACGAGCAGTACTTC
-	TRBV7-6	TRBJ2-5	-	CASSSYGRSEETQYF	TGTGCCAGCAGCTCGTACGGGAGATCGGAAGAGACCCAGTACTTC
-	TRBV5-4	TRBJ1-1	-	CASSSTVNTEAFF	TGTGCCAGCAGCTCGACGGTGAACACTGAAGCTTTCTTT
-	TRBV7-2	TRBJ2-5	-	CASSLLSLRAGETQYF	TGTGCCAGCAGCTTACTCTCCCTCCGGGCGGGAGAGACCCAGTACTTC
TRBD2	TRBV4-3	TRBJ2-2	-	CASSQDQREGYTGELFF	TGCGCCAGCAGCCAAGATCAGAGGGAGGGATACACCGGGGAGCTGTTTTTT
-	TRBV7-9	TRBJ1-2	-	CASSLGPGAGGYTF	TGTGCCAGCAGCTTAGGTCCGGGAGCGGGCGGCTACACCTTC
-	TRBV5-1	TRBJ1-2	-	CASSFEGDYGYTF	TGCGCCAGCAGCTTCGAGGGGGACTATGGCTACACCTTC
-	TRBV6-6	TRBJ1-5	-	CASKRQAGPQHF	TGTGCCAGCAAGAGACAGGCCGGGCCCCAGCATTTT
-	TRBV5-6	TRBJ1-1	-	CASSQTTGGLRGTEAFF	TGTGCCAGCAGCCAAACTACTGGTGGCCTACGGGGCACTGAAGCTTTCTTT
-	TRBV7-6	TRBJ2-5	-	CASSLRSQETQYF	TGTGCCAGCAGCTTACGTTCTCAAGAGACCCAGTACTTC
-	TRBV19	TRBJ1-6	-	CASSNGGFGSPLHF	TGTGCCAGTAGTAATGGAGGGTTTGGTTCACCCCTCCACTTT
TRBD2	TRBV5-1	TRBJ2-5	-	CASSFGLAGGLQETQYF	TGCGCCAGCAGCTTCGGACTAGCGGGAGGGCTCCAAGAGACCCAGTACTTC
-	TRBV5-4	TRBJ2-1	-	CASSLVHGNEQFF	TGTGCCAGCAGTCTCGTCCATGGGAATGAGCAGTTCTTC
-	TRBV18	TRBJ1-1	-	CASRLREEAEAFF	TGTGCCAGCCGCCTACGGGAAGAGGCTGAAGCTTTCTTT
-	TRBV6-5	TRBJ2-6	-	CASSREAGANVLTF	TGTGCCAGCAGTAGGGAGGCTGGGGCCAACGTCCTGACTTTC
TRBD2	TRBV11-2	TRBJ2-7	-	CASSLDRLAGVGEQYF	TGTGCCAGCAGCTTAGATAGGCTAGCGGGAGTGGGCGAGCAGTACTTC
-	TRBV10-2	TRBJ2-7	-	CASSEPYPERYEQYF	TGCGCCAGCAGTGAACCCTACCCAGAACGCTACGAGCAGTACTTC
-	TRBV29-1	TRBJ1-2	-	CSVEEANYGYTF	TGCAGCGTTGAGGAGGCTAACTATGGCTACACCTTC
TRBD1	TRBV7-3	TRBJ1-6	-	CASSLKGALGSPLHF	TGTGCCAGCAGCTTAAAGGGGGCGCTTGGTTCACCCCTCCACTTT
-	TRBV10-3	TRBJ2-7	-	CAIGDLRAYEQYF	TGTGCCATCGGGGACCTGAGGGCCTACGAGCAGTACTTC
-	TRBV10-2	TRBJ2-1	-	CASSESAREQFF	TGCGCCAGCAGTGAGTCCGCAAGGGAGCAGTTCTTC
-	TRBV19	TRBJ1-5	-	CASRSTGIFSNQPQHF	TGTGCCAGTAGATCAACAGGGATCTTCTCCAATCAGCCCCAGCATTTT